Below are 22 T cell receptor beta chains sequenced from a single sample in a study of blood T cell repertoires in COVID-19. Libraries were prepared by immunoSEQ multiplex PCR; TCRdb keeps only in-frame clonotypes and omits some of them. Found here are 130,000 or so clones, approximately 89% of them singletons; the top ten hold approximately 10%. Material for sequencing was peripheral blood. These TCRs come from a man aged 50 or older with acute or convalescent COVID-19.

The chain has TRBV5-1 and TRBJ1-2; tentatively, D is TRBD1 (6 bases). This CDR3 is 13 amino acids long. The V gene lost 3 bases and the J gene lost 6 bases, with 12 bases spanning the gap. Germline V CDR1 and CDR2: SGHRS, YFSETQ. The CDR3 DNA is TGCGCCAGCAGCTCTAACAGGGAAAATGGCTACACCTTC. Translated: CASSSNRENGYTF.

The rearrangement joins TRBV18 to TRBJ2-7, with D possibly matching TRBD1 (6 bases). The CDR3 is made up of 12 amino acids. Between the trimmed V and J ends, which lost 3 bases and 6 bases, there was a span of 9 bases. Germline lookup yields CDR1 KGHSH and CDR2 LQKENI. For the CDR3, the DNA is TGTGCCAGCTCACCCCAAGGGGGCGAGCAGTACTTC. Its translation: CASSPQGGEQYF.

This chain joins TRBV28 and TRBJ2-1; possible D gene TRBD2, 6 bases. From germline, CDR1 is MDHEN and CDR2 SYDVKM. The CDR3 totals 12 residues. V gave up 5 bases and J gave up 13 bases, with 15 bases separating them. The CDR3, as DNA: TGTGCCAGCAGTCTGTATGGGACTTCACAGTTCTTC. It is translated as CASSLYGTSQFF.

V and J are TRBV5-4 and TRBJ2-7, with 10 bases lining up with TRBD1. This CDR3 contains 15 residues. The V gene's germline CDR1 is SGHNT and CDR2 YYREEE (reference sequence). J was trimmed by 5 bases and V by 4 bases; bases with no gene match: 9. CDR3 amino acids: CASSLSGQGVDEQYF. The DNA for the CDR3 is TGTGCCAGCAGCCTGTCTGGACAGGGGGTCGACGAGCAGTACTTC.

The chain recombines TRBV6-6 with TRBJ2-1; tentative D call: TRBD1 (6 bases). V was trimmed by 4 bases and J by 8 bases, leaving 12 bases between them. The CDR3 consists of 13 residues. Germline V gives CDR1 MNHNY, CDR2 SVGAGI (reference sequence). CDR3 bases: TGTGCCAGCAGTTCCCCGGCAGGGGATGAGCAGTTCTTC. This sequence encodes CASSSPAGDEQFF.

The rearrangement uses TRBV30 and TRBJ2-5, with D maybe TRBD1 (6 bases). CDR3 length: 15 residues. Germline V CDR1 and CDR2: GTSNPN, SVGIG (reference sequence). V gave up 0 bases and J gave up 3 bases, with 14 bases separating them. This CDR3 is CAWSVLTGKEETQYF. The CDR3 bases are TGTGCCTGGAGTGTACTAACAGGGAAGGAAGAGACCCAGTACTTC.

This chain joins TRBV30 and TRBJ1-5; the D gene is possibly TRBD1 (6 bases). This CDR3 region has 14 residues. V shed 5 bases and J shed 7 bases, with 18 bases lying between them. Germline lookup yields CDR1 GTSNPN and CDR2 SVGIG (reference sequence). CDR3 in amino acids: CAWGIGGAPQPQHF. DNA of the CDR3: TGTGCCTGGGGTATCGGGGGGGCGCCCCAGCCCCAGCATTTT.

The V call is TRBV4-1, the J call TRBJ1-4; D is undetermined. Trimming removed 5 bases from V and 6 bases from J, with 7 bases in between. The germline V gene encodes CDR1 MGHRA and CDR2 YSYEKL. The length of the CDR3 is 12 residues. DNA for the CDR3: TGCGCCAGCAGCAAGCTCCATGAAAAACTGTTTTTT. This translates into CASSKLHEKLFF.

V gene TRBV6-2 or TRBV6-3 combines with J gene TRBJ2-7; D gene ambiguous. Germline-derived CDR1 and CDR2 are MNHEY and SVGEGT. The ends were cut back, 5 bases at V and 4 bases at J, with 9 bases in the middle. The CDR3 is 12 residues long. The CDR3 DNA sequence: TGTGCCAGCAGTGTCCCCTTTTACGAGCAGTACTTC. It specifies CASSVPFYEQYF.

J is TRBJ1-5 and V is TRBV5-1, with D possibly matching TRBD1 (6 bases). This CDR3 comprises 15 residues. V lost 4 bases to trimming and J lost 6 bases, with 17 bases between them. Per the germline V gene, CDR1 is SGHRS and CDR2 is YFSETQ. As DNA, the CDR3 is TGCGCCAGCAGCCCGAGGGGGGGGCCCGGTCAGCCCCAGCATTTT. Its translation: CASSPRGGPGQPQHF.

The rearrangement joins TRBV27 to TRBJ2-3; 12 nucleotides align to TRBD2. CDR1 is MNHEY and CDR2 is SMNVEV in the germline V gene (reference sequence). The ends lost 6 bases at V and 4 bases at J; junction bases unmatched: 8. This CDR3 has 16 residues. DNA for the CDR3: TGTGCCAGCAGACCATGGACTAGCGGGATCTCAGATACGCAGTATTTT. Its protein product is CASRPWTSGISDTQYF.

This chain links TRBV7-6 with TRBJ1-1, with D uncertain. Trimming left V 5 bases short and J 1 base short, with 14 bases between. The germline CDR1 and CDR2 sequences are SGHVS and FNYEAQ. The CDR3 loop spans 15 amino acids. DNA for the CDR3: TGTGCCAGCAGCCAAACTTCTGCAGGGAACACTGAAGCTTTCTTT. It yields the protein CASSQTSAGNTEAFF.

For the CDR3, the DNA is TGTGCCAGCAGTTTATCGCCCCGGGCAGGGGTGGTCGAGACCCAGTACTTC. Translation: CASSLSPRAGVVETQYF. This chain joins TRBV28 and TRBJ2-5, with TRBD1 as a possible D gene (6 bases). There are 17 residues in the CDR3. Trimming took 1 base from V and 5 from J, leaving 20 bases between them. The germline gives CDR1 MDHEN, CDR2 SYDVKM.

J is TRBJ1-3 and V is TRBV11-2; no clear D gene. CDR1 is SGHAT, CDR2 FQNNGV, per germline. The V end was cut by 5 bases, the J end by 0 bases, with 11 bases between. This CDR3 has 15 amino acids. CDR3 sequence (DNA): TGTGCCAGCAGCCTCTTCCGTCGCTCTGGAAACACCATATATTTT. This codes for CASSLFRRSGNTIYF.

This clone has a single count. The V gene is TRBV6-6, the J gene TRBJ1-5; D possibly corresponds to TRBD1 (6 bases). Trimming cost V 10 bases and J 6 bases, with 13 bases left between them. The CDR3 contains 12 residues. Germline loops: CDR1 MNHNY, CDR2 SVGAGI (reference sequence). The DNA of the CDR3 is TGTGCCACTCGGCAGGGGACTCAGCCCCAGCATTTT. Amino acid sequence: CATRQGTQPQHF.

The rearrangement uses TRBV4-1 and TRBJ2-7, with D perhaps TRBD2 (5 bases). In germline, CDR1 is MGHRA, CDR2 YSYEKL. Trimming took off 1 base at V and 5 bases at J, with 18 bases between the two ends. CDR3 length: 16 amino acids. CDR3 loop: CASSQAYSPSFHEQYF. The CDR3 bases are TGCGCCAGCAGCCAAGCCTACAGCCCTAGCTTCCACGAGCAGTACTTC.

This clone occurred once. V usage is TRBV4-1 and J usage is TRBJ2-5; D gene unclear. Germline V lookup: CDR1 MGHRA, CDR2 YSYEKL. Trimming removed 1 base from V and 4 bases from J, with 16 bases in between. This CDR3 region has 16 residues. In DNA, the CDR3 is TGCGCCAGCAGCCAAGGAGGCCGCGAGTTTCTAGAGACCCAGTACTTC. Amino acids: CASSQGGREFLETQYF.

This chain uses TRBV10-3 with TRBJ2-1; D remains ambiguous. Germline CDR1 and CDR2: ENHRY and SYGVKD. With 3 bases removed from V and 0 bases from J, the gap between germline ends came to 9 bases. The CDR3 loop spans 15 amino acids. The CDR3 nucleotides read TGTGCCATCAGTGAAGTTGGTAGCTCCTACAATGAGCAGTTCTTC. Translation gives CAISEVGSSYNEQFF.

This clone was picked up one time. J is TRBJ2-7 and V is TRBV4-1, with D possibly TRBD1 on 5 matching bases. Germline values: CDR1 MGHRA, CDR2 YSYEKL. This CDR3 is 18 amino acids long. V was clipped by 0 bases and J by 2 bases, with 20 bases between them. The CDR3 nucleotides read TGCGCCAGCAGCCAAGATAAGGGCCGTAGGCAGGGTCCCTACGAGCAGTACTTC. The encoded protein is CASSQDKGRRQGPYEQYF.

This clone was picked up one time. The CDR3 is CASSQDLAGDYGYTF. CDR3 nucleotide sequence: TGTGCCAGCAGCCAAGATCTTGCAGGGGACTATGGCTACACCTTC. This rearrangement joins TRBV3-1 (or the pseudogene TRBV3-2) to TRBJ1-2; the D gene is possibly TRBD1 (6 bases). CDR3 size: 15 residues. The germline V gene encodes CDR1 LGHDT and CDR2 YNNKEL (reference sequence). V lost 0 bases and J lost 3, with 11 bases in between.

V usage is TRBV7-2 and J usage is TRBJ2-7, with 7 bases matching TRBD1. The CDR3 spans 15 residues. Germline CDR1 and CDR2: SGHTA and FQGNSA. V dropped 5 bases and J dropped 0; count of bases not matched to a gene: 7. The DNA for the CDR3 is TGTGCCAGCAGCCAGGACAGGCCCAGCTCCTACGAGCAGTACTTC. Translated: CASSQDRPSSYEQYF. The full variable domain, completed using reference TRBV7-2 and TRBJ2-7, is GAGVSQSPSNKVTEKGKDVELRCDPISGHTALYWYRQSLGQGLEFLIYFQGNSAPDKSGLPSDRFSAERTGGSVSTLTIQRTQQEDSAVYLCASSQDRPSSYEQYFGPGTRLTVT.

Concerning this clone itself: The CDR3 ends on some other residue instead of the conserved phenylalanine or tryptophan, so this is likely a read error. The DNA is omitted, as the CDR3 cannot be located on it reliably, and the CDR3 follows TCRdb's listing. This chain connects TRBV3-1 (or the pseudogene TRBV3-2) to TRBJ1-1; TRBD1 was called by the table and not checked on the DNA. Germline lookup yields CDR1 LGHDT and CDR2 YNNKEL (reference sequence). With termini counted, the CDR3 has 13 amino acids. CDR3: CASSQGTGGGRHR.